These T cell receptor beta chains were read from a single sample in a study of shared clonotypes between healthy human individuals. The data were produced by immunoSEQ multiplex PCR, yet TCRdb's version contains in-frame clones alone and is incomplete. The table shows 2 million to 2.5 million clones, with about 92% occurring only once. What was sequenced was naive CD4+ T cells from PBMCs. The receptor source for this set is a man between 18 and 35 years old in good health. Some clones in this sample may be carry-over from other donors' samples. Each CDR3 is given with its conserved first and last residue. The D gene is left open where the match is weak. Only part of the rows carry a size: once, few, many, or a class if the clone is expanded.

d_call: .
v_call: TRBV28
clone_size: .
j_call: TRBJ1-1
cdr3_nt: TGTGCCAGCAGTCCTATACAGGGAAGGACTGAAGCTTTCTTT
cdr3_aa: CASSPIQGRTEAFF

d_call: TRBD2
v_call: TRBV7-6
clone_size: .
j_call: TRBJ2-7
cdr3_nt: TGTGCCAGCAGCACCAGCCGGGGGGACGAGCAGTACTTC
cdr3_aa: CASSTSRGDEQYF

d_call: TRBD2
v_call: TRBV5-1
clone_size: .
j_call: TRBJ2-7
cdr3_nt: TGCGCCAGCAGCTTCCTAGCGGGAGGGACTCACGAGCAGTACTTC
cdr3_aa: CASSFLAGGTHEQYF

d_call: TRBD2
v_call: TRBV30
clone_size: .
j_call: TRBJ2-1
cdr3_nt: TGTGCCTGGAGTGGGACTAGCGGTTCCAATGAGCAGTTCTTC
cdr3_aa: CAWSGTSGSNEQFF

d_call: TRBD2
v_call: TRBV5-1
clone_size: .
j_call: TRBJ2-1
cdr3_nt: TGCGCCAGCAGCTTGATTTTGTCTGGCGGGGGCTACAATGAGCAGTTCTTC
cdr3_aa: CASSLILSGGGYNEQFF

d_call: TRBD2
v_call: TRBV30
clone_size: .
j_call: TRBJ2-3
cdr3_nt: TGTGCCAGGTCTAGCGGGAGGCAAGCAGATACGCAGTATTTT
cdr3_aa: CARSSGRQADTQYF

d_call: .
v_call: TRBV6-5
clone_size: .
j_call: TRBJ1-1
cdr3_nt: TGTGCCAGCAGTTATGGAGGGTCCGGGACGAACACTGAAGCTTTCTTT
cdr3_aa: CASSYGGSGTNTEAFF

d_call: .
v_call: TRBV5-1
clone_size: .
j_call: TRBJ2-7
cdr3_nt: TGCGCCAGCAGCCTAAACAATGGGAACTCACCGGGCGAGCAGTACTTC
cdr3_aa: CASSLNNGNSPGEQYF

d_call: .
v_call: TRBV21-1
clone_size: few
j_call: TRBJ1-5
cdr3_nt: TGTGCCAGTATTCTGGGACAGCTCAATCAGCCCCAGCATTTT
cdr3_aa: CASILGQLNQPQHF

d_call: .
v_call: TRBV7-9
clone_size: .
j_call: TRBJ1-1
cdr3_nt: TGTGCCAGCAGCTTAAGTGGTCGCGAGCGCACTGAAGCTTTCTTT
cdr3_aa: CASSLSGRERTEAFF

d_call: .
v_call: TRBV4-2
clone_size: .
j_call: TRBJ2-3
cdr3_nt: TGTGCCAGCAGCCAAGATCCCGGGAGAGGGGCAGATACGCAGTATTTT
cdr3_aa: CASSQDPGRGADTQYF

d_call: .
v_call: TRBV27
clone_size: .
j_call: TRBJ2-7
cdr3_nt: TGTGCCAGCAGTTCTCTTAGGGGCGAAAGTTACGAGCAGTACTTC
cdr3_aa: CASSSLRGESYEQYF

d_call: .
v_call: TRBV6-5
clone_size: .
j_call: TRBJ1-5
cdr3_nt: TGTGCCAGCAGGGAAGCTCACAATCAGCCCCAGCATTTT
cdr3_aa: CASREAHNQPQHF

d_call: TRBD1
v_call: TRBV27
clone_size: .
j_call: TRBJ2-7
cdr3_nt: TGTGCCAGCAGTTCTCGGACAGGGGTCCTCGGGGAGCAGTACTTC
cdr3_aa: CASSSRTGVLGEQYF